The rows below give T cell receptor beta chains drawn from one sample of a study of shared clonotypes between healthy human individuals. Method: immunoSEQ multiplex PCR; TCRdb's copy keeps in-frame clones and lacks some. This sample has 2 million to 3 million clones; 93% occur once, and the top ten carry approximately 0.36%. Sequencing was performed on naive CD4+ T cells from PBMCs. These TCRs come from a man between 18 and 29 years old in good health. Some clones in this sample may be carry-over from other donors' samples. Each CDR3 is given without its conserved first and last residue. The D gene is left open where the match is weak. Not all rows give a size; the values are once, few, many and, for expanded clones, a class.

-	TRBJ2-3	-	TRBV10-3	AIRGTAASSTDTQY
TRBD1	TRBJ2-7	-	TRBV7-9	ASSHGTGAYEQY
TRBD1	TRBJ2-1	-	TRBV7-9	ASSYTGVNEQF
-	TRBJ2-7	-	TRBV9	ASSDKGVCEQY
-	TRBJ1-1	-	TRBV5-5	ASSFLAAGYMNTEAF
-	TRBJ1-3	-	TRBV7-9	ASSFGGVTNTIY
-	TRBJ2-7	once	TRBV19	ASSIEAGVGEQY
-	TRBJ2-3	-	TRBV6-6	ASSYSRTASTDTQY
-	TRBJ2-2	few	TRBV5-1	ASSLEQPTGELF
-	TRBJ2-2	-	TRBV6-5	ASSAGQTGELF
TRBD2	TRBJ2-3	once	TRBV28	ASSFSGGRADTQY
-	TRBJ2-6	-	TRBV25-1	ASSESVGASSGANVLT
-	TRBJ2-6	-	TRBV9	ASSEGGSGANVLT
-	TRBJ2-3	once	TRBV29-1	SADRMDTQY
TRBD2	TRBJ2-2	-	TRBV10-2	ASSGTSFNTGELF
-	TRBJ1-2	few	TRBV18	ASSPSPRGYGYT
-	TRBJ1-3	-	TRBV28	ASSAAGVSGNTIY
TRBD2	TRBJ2-1	-	TRBV5-6	ASTRPGLEKDEQF
-	TRBJ2-5	-	TRBV6-1	ASRKQGTRETQY
-	TRBJ2-2	-	TRBV25-1	ASSEPGRSGELF
TRBD2	TRBJ2-2	-	TRBV4-1	ASSPGLAGLNTGELF
TRBD1	TRBJ2-3	-	TRBV2	ASSRGQGGDTQY
TRBD2	TRBJ2-3	-	TRBV7-2	ASSLKARGRSTDTQY
-	TRBJ2-5	-	TRBV2	ASLANRVGLETQY
-	TRBJ1-1	-	TRBV28	ASSLVQNGNTEAF
TRBD1	TRBJ1-5	-	TRBV9	ASSVEGGEGQPQH
-	TRBJ2-5	-	TRBV9	ASSVGAGAQETQY
TRBD2	TRBJ2-2	-	TRBV2	ASSDWERGRRGELF
-	TRBJ1-1	few	TRBV7-3	ASSSDANTEAF
-	TRBJ1-1	few	TRBV6-5	ASSYSISIEAF
-	TRBJ2-1	once	TRBV9	ASSPRGGNEQF
-	TRBJ1-1	-	TRBV29-1	SVVVNTEAF
-	TRBJ2-3	-	TRBV6-1	ASSEEGRFTDTQY
-	TRBJ2-3	-	TRBV18	ASSPAGSTDTQY
-	TRBJ2-5	-	TRBV5-1	ASSSKTVYQETQY
TRBD1	TRBJ2-7	-	TRBV28	ASSDGGQGGYEQY
TRBD2	TRBJ2-1	-	TRBV5-4	ASPGGRKLTRDNEQF
-	TRBJ2-7	-	TRBV15	ATGARRDGSYEQY
-	TRBJ2-4	-	TRBV28	ASSRQGATKNIQY
-	TRBJ1-1	-	TRBV20-1	SVKLNTEAF
-	TRBJ1-2	-	TRBV5-4	ASSLRDKVGYGYT
-	TRBJ1-1	-	TRBV5-4	ASSSGGQKNTEAF
-	TRBJ2-1	-	TRBV7-2	ASSRDQRVRARNEQF
-	TRBJ2-3	once	TRBV15	ATEIKGSDTQY
-	TRBJ1-2	-	TRBV7-9	ASSPSRGGGGGYT
TRBD1	TRBJ2-1	-	TRBV5-1	ASSLSTGGQGGEQF
-	TRBJ2-7	-	TRBV25-1	ASSEGQNTYEQY
-	TRBJ2-7	-	TRBV19	ASSPSLGEQY
-	TRBJ1-2	-	TRBV6-4	ASSDGPSGPGGYT
TRBD1	TRBJ1-1	-	TRBV7-2	ASSFLPRQGGYGAF
-	TRBJ2-3	-	TRBV5-6	ASSLRTGADTQY
-	TRBJ1-1	-	TRBV7-8	ASSFSMNTEAF
TRBD2	TRBJ2-1	-	TRBV9	ASSVRLAGGEQF
-	TRBJ2-3	-	TRBV5-1	ASSFEASTDTQY
-	TRBJ1-5	-	TRBV7-2	ASSGQIYSNQPQH
TRBD1	TRBJ1-2	-	TRBV12-5	ASGLVLGQGGWGYT
TRBD1	TRBJ2-4	-	TRBV7-3	ASSRGTGGLTKNIQY
-	TRBJ1-1	-	TRBV5-1	ASSLGPTTEAF
TRBD2	TRBJ2-1	once	TRBV29-1	SVEIGLAAYNEQF